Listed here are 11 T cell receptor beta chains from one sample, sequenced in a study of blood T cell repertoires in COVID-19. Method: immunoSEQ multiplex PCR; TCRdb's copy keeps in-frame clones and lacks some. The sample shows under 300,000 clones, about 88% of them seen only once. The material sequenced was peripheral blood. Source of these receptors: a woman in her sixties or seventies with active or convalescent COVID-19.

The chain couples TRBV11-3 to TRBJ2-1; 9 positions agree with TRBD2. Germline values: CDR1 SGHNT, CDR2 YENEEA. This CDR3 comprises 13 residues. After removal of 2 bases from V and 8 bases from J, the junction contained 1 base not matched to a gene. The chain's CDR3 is CASSLPSGDEQFF. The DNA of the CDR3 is TGTGCCAGCAGCTTACCTAGCGGGGATGAGCAGTTCTTC.

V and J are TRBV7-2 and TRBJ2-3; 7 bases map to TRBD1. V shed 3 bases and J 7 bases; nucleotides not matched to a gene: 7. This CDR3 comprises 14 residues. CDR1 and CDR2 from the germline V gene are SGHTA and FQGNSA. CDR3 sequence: CASSFGTEANTQYF. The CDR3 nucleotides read TGTGCCAGCAGCTTTGGGACAGAGGCAAATACGCAGTATTTT.

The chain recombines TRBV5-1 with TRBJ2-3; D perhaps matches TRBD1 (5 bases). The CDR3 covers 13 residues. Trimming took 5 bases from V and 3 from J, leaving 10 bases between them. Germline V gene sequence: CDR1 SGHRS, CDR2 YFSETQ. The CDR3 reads CASSITGTDTQYF. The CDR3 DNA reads TGCGCCAGCAGTATAACAGGTACAGATACGCAGTATTTT.

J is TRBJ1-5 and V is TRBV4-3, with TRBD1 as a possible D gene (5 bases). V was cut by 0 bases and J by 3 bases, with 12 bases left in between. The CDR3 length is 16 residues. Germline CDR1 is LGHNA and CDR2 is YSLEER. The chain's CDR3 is CASSQDLGGFNQPQHF. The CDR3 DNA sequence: TGCGCCAGCAGCCAAGATCTGGGGGGGTTCAATCAGCCCCAGCATTTT.

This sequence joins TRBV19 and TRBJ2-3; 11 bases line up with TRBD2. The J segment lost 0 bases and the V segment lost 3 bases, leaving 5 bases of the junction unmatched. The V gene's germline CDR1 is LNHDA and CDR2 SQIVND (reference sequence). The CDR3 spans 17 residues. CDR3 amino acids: CASSISGGAFSTDTQYF. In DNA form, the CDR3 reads TGTGCCAGTAGTATTAGCGGGGGGGCCTTTAGCACAGATACGCAGTATTTT.

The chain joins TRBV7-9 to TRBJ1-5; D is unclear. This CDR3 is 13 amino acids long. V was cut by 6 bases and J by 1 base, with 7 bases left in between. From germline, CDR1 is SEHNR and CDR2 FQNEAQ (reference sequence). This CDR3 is CASSRESNQPQHF. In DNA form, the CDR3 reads TGTGCCAGCAGTCGGGAAAGCAATCAGCCCCAGCATTTT.

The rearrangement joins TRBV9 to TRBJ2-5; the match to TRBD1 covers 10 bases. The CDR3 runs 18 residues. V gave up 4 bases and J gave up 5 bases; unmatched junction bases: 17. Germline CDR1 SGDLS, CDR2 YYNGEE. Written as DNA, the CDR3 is TGTGCCAGCAGCTCCCGATCCGGGACAGGGGATTCGGGTGAGACCCAGTACTTC. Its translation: CASSSRSGTGDSGETQYF.

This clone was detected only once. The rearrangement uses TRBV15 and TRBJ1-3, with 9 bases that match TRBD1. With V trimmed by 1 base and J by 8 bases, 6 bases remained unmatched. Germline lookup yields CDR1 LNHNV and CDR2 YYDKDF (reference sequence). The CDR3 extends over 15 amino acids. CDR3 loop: CATSRGEGQGDTIYF. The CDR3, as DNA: TGTGCCACCAGCAGAGGAGAGGGACAGGGAGACACCATATATTTT. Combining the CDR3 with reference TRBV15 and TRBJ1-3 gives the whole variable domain DAMVIQNPRYQVTQFGKPVTLSCSQTLNHNVMYWYQQKSSQAPKLLFHYYDKDFNNEADTPDNFQSRRPNTSFCFLDIRSPGLGDTAMYLCATSRGEGQGDTIYFGEGSWLTVV.

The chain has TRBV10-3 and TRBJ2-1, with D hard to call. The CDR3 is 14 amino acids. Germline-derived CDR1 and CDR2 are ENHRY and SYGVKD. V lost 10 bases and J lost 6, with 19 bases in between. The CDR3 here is CATFQASSPNEQFF. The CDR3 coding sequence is TGTGCCACTTTTCAGGCATCATCTCCCAATGAGCAGTTCTTC.

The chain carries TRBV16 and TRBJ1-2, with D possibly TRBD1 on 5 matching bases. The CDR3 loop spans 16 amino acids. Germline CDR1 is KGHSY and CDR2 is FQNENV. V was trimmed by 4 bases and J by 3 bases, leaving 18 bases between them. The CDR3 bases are TGTGCCAGCAGCCCTTTTAGGGGCAGCCACTACTATGGCTACACCTTC. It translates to CASSPFRGSHYYGYTF.

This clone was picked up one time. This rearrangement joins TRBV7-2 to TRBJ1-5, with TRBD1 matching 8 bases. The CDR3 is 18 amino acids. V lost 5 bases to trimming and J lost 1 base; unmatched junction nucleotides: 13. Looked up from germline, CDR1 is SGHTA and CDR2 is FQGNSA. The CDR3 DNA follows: TGTGCCAGCAGCCTCATATCAGGGGGCGGATTAAGCAATCAGCCCCAGCATTTT. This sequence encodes CASSLISGGGLSNQPQHF.